This T cell receptor (beta chain) derives from a study of T cell responses to AZD1222 COVID-19 vaccine. This clone was counted only a few times. The repertoire was sequenced with immunoSEQ multiplex PCR; TCRdb's copy has only in-frame clones and lacks some. Among around 170,000 clones, roughly 91% were seen once, and the ten largest hold over 0.85%. The sequences come from peripheral blood, collected on day 0 of AZD1222 vaccination. This TCR came from an adult in good health.

The CDR3: CASSQASAGRSDYTF. The CDR3 nucleotides read TGTGCCAGCAGCCAAGCATCCGCGGGGCGTAGCGACTACACCTTC. The chain joins TRBV4-2 to TRBJ1-2, with D possibly being TRBD1 (5 bases). The CDR3 has 15 amino acids. Trimming pared 1 base from V and 10 bases from J, leaving 19 bases between. Germline V CDR1 and CDR2: LGHNA, YNFKEQ.